This T cell receptor (beta chain) derives from a study of T cell clones after liver transplantation. Study as a whole: Liver transplant recipients had immunosuppression withdrawal attempted within 2 years.

Sequencing used immunoSEQ multiplex PCR; TCRdb keeps in-frame clones, though not all of them. The sample lists some 120,000 clones, about nine tenths occurring once. The CDR3 is 14 amino acids. Germline assignment: CDR1 SGHNT and CDR2 YENEEA. Deletions cut 5 bases from V and 6 bases from J, with 13 bases between. The V and J genes are TRBV11-3 and TRBJ2-2; maybe TRBD1 (5 bases). The material sequenced was CD4+ T cells from blood, taken 12 months after liver transplant. This receptor was identified in a human patient who received a liver transplant. These T cells may partly come from the graft donor. The CDR3 nucleotides read TGTGCCAGCAGCCCACGATCCAGGGCCGGGGAGCTGTTTTTT. It translates to CASSPRSRAGELFF.